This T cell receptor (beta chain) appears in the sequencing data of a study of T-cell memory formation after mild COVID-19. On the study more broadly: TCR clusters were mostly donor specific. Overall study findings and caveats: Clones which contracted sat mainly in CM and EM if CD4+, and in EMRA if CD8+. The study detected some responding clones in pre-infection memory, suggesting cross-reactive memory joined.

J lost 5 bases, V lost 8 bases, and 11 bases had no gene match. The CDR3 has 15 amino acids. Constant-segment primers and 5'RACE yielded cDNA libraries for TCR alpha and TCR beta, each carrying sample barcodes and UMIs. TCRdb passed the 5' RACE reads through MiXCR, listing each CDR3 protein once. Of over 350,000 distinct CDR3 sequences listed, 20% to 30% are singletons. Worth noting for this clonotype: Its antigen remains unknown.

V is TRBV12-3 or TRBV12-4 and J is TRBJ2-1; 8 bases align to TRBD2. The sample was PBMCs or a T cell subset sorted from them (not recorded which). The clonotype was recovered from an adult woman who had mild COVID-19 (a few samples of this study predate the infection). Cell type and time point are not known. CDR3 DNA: TGTGCCAGCGACCCCGGGACTAGTCCCAACAATGAGCAGTTCTTC. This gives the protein CASDPGTSPNNEQFF.